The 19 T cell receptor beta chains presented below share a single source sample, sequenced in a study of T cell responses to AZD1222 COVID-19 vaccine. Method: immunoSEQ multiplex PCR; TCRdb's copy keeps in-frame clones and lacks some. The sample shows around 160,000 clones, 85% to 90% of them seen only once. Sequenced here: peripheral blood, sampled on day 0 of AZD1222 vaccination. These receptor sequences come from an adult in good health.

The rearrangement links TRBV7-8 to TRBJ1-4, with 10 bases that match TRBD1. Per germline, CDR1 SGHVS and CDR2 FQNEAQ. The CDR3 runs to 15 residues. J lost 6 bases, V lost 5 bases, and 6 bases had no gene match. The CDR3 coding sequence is TGTGCCAGCAGCCACTCCGGGACAGGGGATGAAAAACTGTTTTTT. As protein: CASSHSGTGDEKLFF.

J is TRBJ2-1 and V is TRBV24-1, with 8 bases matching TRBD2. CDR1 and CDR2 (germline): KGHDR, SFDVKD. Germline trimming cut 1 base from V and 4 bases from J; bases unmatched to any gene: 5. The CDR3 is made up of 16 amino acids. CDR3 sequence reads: CATSDFPGRGYNEQFF. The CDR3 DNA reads TGTGCCACCAGTGATTTCCCCGGGAGGGGGTACAATGAGCAGTTCTTC.

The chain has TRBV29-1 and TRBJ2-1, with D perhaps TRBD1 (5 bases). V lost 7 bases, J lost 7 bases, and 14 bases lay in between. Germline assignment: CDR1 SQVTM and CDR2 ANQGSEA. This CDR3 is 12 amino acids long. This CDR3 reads CSAGHLGNEQFF. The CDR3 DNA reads TGCAGCGCCGGACACCTAGGGAATGAGCAGTTCTTC.

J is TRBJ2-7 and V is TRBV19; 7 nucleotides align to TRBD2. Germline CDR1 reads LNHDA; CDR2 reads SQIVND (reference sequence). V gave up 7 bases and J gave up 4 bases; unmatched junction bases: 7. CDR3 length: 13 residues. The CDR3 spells CASKGRAGYEQYF. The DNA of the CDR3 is TGTGCCAGTAAGGGGAGGGCCGGTTACGAGCAGTACTTC.

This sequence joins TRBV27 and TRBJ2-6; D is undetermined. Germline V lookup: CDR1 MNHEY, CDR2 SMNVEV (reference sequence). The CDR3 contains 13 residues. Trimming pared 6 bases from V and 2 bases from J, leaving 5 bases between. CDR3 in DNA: TGTGCCAGCAGGCGCCCTGGGGCCAACGTCCTGACTTTC. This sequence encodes CASRRPGANVLTF.

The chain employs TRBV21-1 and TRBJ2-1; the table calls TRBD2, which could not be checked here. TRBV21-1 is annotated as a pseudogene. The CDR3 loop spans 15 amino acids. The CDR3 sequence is CASSLLAHSYNEQFF. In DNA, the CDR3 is TGTGCCAGCAGTCTACTAGCGCACTCCTACAATGAGCAGTTCTTC.

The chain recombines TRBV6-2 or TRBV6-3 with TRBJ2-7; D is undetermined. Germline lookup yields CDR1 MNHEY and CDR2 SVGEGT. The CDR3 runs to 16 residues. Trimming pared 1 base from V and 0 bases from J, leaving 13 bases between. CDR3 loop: CASSYLSNGVSYEQYF. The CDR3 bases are TGTGCCAGCAGTTACTTAAGTAACGGTGTCTCCTACGAGCAGTACTTC.

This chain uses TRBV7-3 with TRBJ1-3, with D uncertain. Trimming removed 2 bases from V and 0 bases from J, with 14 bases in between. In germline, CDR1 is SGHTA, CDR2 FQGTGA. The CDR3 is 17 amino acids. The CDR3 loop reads CASSLLTRPSSGNTIYF. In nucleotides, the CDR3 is TGTGCCAGCAGCTTACTCACACGGCCCTCCTCTGGAAACACCATATATTTT. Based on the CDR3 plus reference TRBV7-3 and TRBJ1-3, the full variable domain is GAGVSQTPSNKVTEKGKYVELRCDPISGHTALYWYRQSLGQGPEFLIYFQGTGAADDSGLPNDRFFAVRPEGSVSTLKIQRTERGDSAVYLCASSLLTRPSSGNTIYFGEGSWLTVV.

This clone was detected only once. The CDR3 spells CSVEVRVQGYTF. The CDR3 region has the DNA TGCAGCGTTGAAGTGAGGGTGCAAGGCTACACCTTC. The chain employs TRBV29-1 and TRBJ1-2, with D unresolved. Trimming cost V 1 base and J 8 bases, with 11 bases left between them. The CDR3 has 12 residues. Looked up from germline, CDR1 is SQVTM and CDR2 is ANQGSEA.

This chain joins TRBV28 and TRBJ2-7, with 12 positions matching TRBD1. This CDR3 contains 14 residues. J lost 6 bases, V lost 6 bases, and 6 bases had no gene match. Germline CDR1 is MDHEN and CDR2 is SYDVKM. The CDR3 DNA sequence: TGTGCCAGCAGCCCGGGACAGGGGGCCATCGAGCAGTACTTC. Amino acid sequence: CASSPGQGAIEQYF.

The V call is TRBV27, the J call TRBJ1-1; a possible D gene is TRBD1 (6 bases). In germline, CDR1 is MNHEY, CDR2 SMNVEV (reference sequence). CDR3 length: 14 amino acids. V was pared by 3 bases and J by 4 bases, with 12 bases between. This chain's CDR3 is CASSFLDSGTEAFF. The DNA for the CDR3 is TGTGCCAGCAGTTTCTTGGACAGCGGCACTGAAGCTTTCTTT.

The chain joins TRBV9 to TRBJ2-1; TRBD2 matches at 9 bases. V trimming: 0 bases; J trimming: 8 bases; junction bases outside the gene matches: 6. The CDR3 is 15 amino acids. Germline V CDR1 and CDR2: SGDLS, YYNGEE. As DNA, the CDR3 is TGTGCCAGCAGCGTAGTTGGTAGCGGGAGTGATGAGCAGTTCTTC. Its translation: CASSVVGSGSDEQFF. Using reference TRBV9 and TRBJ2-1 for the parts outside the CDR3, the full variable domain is DSGVTQTPKHLITATGQRVTLRCSPRSGDLSVYWYQQSLDQGLQFLIQYYNGEERAKGNILERFSAQQFPDLHSELNLSSLELGDSALYFCASSVVGSGSDEQFFGPGTRLTVL.

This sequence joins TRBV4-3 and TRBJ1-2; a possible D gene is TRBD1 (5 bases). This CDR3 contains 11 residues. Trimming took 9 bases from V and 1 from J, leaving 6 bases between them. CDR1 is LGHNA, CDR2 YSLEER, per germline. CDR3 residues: CARTGNYGYTF. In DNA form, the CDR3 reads TGCGCCAGAACAGGTAACTATGGCTACACCTTC.

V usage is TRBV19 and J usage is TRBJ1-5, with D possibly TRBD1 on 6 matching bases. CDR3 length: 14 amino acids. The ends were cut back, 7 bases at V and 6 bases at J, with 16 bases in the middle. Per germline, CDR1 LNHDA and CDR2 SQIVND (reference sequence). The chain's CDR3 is CASTVTGSAQPQHF. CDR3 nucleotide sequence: TGTGCCAGTACCGTTACAGGGTCGGCTCAGCCCCAGCATTTT.

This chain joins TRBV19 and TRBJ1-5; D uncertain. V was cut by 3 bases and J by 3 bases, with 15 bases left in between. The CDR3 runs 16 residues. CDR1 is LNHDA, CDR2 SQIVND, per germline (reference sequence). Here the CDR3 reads CASSIGGTRANQPQHF. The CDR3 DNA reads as TGTGCCAGTAGTATCGGTGGCACCCGGGCCAATCAGCCCCAGCATTTT.

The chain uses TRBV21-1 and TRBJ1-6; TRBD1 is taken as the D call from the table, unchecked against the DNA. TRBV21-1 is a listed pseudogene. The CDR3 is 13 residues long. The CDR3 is CASSQTGESPLHF. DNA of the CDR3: TGTGCCAGCAGCCAAACAGGGGAATCACCCCTCCACTTT.

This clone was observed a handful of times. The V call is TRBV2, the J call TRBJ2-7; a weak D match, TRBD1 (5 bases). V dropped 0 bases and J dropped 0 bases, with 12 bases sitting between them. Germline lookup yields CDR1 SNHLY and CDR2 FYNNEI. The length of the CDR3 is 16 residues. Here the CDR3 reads CASSEAAGPSSYEQYF. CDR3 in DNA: TGTGCCAGCAGTGAAGCTGCAGGGCCCTCCTCCTACGAGCAGTACTTC.

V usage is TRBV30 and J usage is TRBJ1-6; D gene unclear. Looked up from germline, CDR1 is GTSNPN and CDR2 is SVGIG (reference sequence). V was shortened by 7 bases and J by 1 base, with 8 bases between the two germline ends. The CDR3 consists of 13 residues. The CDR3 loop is CAYGWSYNSPLHF. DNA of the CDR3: TGTGCCTATGGGTGGTCCTATAATTCACCCCTCCACTTT.

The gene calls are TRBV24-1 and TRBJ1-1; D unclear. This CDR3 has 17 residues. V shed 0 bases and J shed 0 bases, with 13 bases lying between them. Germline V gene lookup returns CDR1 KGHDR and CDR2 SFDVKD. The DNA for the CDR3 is TGTGCCACCAGTGATTTGCAGGATCACGCCATGAACACTGAAGCTTTCTTT. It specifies CATSDLQDHAMNTEAFF.